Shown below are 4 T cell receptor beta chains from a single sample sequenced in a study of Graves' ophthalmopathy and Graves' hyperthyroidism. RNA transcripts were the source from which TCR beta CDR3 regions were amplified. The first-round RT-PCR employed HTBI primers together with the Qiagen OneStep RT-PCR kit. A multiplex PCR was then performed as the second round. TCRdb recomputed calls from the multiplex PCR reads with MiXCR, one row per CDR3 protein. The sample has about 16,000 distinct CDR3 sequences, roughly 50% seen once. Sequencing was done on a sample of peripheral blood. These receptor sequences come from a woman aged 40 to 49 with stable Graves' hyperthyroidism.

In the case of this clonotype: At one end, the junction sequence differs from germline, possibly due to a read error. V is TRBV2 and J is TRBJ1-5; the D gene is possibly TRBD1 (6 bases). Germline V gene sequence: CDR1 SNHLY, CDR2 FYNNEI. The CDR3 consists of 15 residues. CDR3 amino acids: CTSSETGGLGQPQHF. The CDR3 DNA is TGTACCAGCAGTGAGACGGGGGGCTTAGGTCAGCCCCAGCATTTT.

Written as DNA, the CDR3 is TGCAGTGCTAGTAGGGAATCGTACACTGAAGCTTTCTTT. It encodes CSASRESYTEAFF. V is TRBV20-1 and J is TRBJ1-1, with no clear D. This CDR3 comprises 13 residues. CDR1 is DFQATT and CDR2 is SNEGSKA in the germline V gene (reference sequence). V was clipped by 3 bases and J by 3 bases, with 11 bases between them.

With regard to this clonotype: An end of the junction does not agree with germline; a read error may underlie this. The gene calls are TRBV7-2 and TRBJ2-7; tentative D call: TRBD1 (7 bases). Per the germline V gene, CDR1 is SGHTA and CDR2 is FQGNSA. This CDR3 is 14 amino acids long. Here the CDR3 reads CASSGGRSSYEEYF. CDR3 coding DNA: TGTGCCAGCTCAGGGGGGCGAAGCTCCTACGAGGAGTACTTC. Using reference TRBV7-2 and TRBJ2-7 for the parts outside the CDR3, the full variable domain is GAGVSQSPSNKVTEKGKDVELRCDPISGHTALYWYRQSLGQGLEFLIYFQGNSAPDKSGLPSDRFSAERTGGSVSTLTIQRTQQEDSAVYLCASSGGRSSYEEYFGPGTRLTVT.

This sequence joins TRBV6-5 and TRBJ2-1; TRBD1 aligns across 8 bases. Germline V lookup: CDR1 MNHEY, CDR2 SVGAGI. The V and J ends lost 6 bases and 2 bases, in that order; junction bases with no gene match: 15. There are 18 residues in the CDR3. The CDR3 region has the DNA TGTGCCAGCAGCCCACAGGGGGGTGAGTTCGTGGCCTACAATGAGCAGTTCTTC. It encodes CASSPQGGEFVAYNEQFF.